Shown below are 11 T cell receptor beta chains from a single sample sequenced in a study of PD-1 blockade in classical Hodgkin lymphoma. Each patient relapsed following autologous stem cell transplantation, and prior brentuximab vedotin exposure differed. Here immunoSEQ multiplex PCR was the method, and the copy in TCRdb shows in-frame clones only, minus some. The sample has around 70,000 clones; 65% to 75% are singletons. The specimen comprised peripheral blood mononuclear cells (PBMCs), sampled before the second cycle of nivolumab. All receptors come from a human donor with classical Hodgkin lymphoma.

The chain combines TRBV9 with TRBJ2-5, with D possibly being TRBD1 (5 bases). This CDR3 contains 15 residues. V was shortened by 0 bases and J by 0 bases, with 9 bases between the two germline ends. In germline, CDR1 is SGDLS, CDR2 YYNGEE. In DNA, the CDR3 is TGTGCCAGCAGCGTAGATGCAGGGTACCAAGAGACCCAGTACTTC. The encoded protein is CASSVDAGYQETQYF.

The genes are TRBV5-1 and TRBJ1-1, with TRBD1 identical over 8 bases. The J segment lost 7 bases and the V segment lost 0 bases, leaving 5 bases of the junction unmatched. The CDR3 totals 14 residues. Per the germline V gene, CDR1 is SGHRS and CDR2 is YFSETQ. This CDR3 reads CASSLARGQLEAFF. The CDR3, as DNA: TGCGCCAGCAGCTTGGCCAGGGGGCAACTTGAAGCTTTCTTT.

This chain joins TRBV5-1 and TRBJ2-1; D may match TRBD1 or TRBD2 (6 bases each). V shed 1 base and J shed 2 bases, with 10 bases lying between them. The CDR3 is 15 residues long. Germline lookup yields CDR1 SGHRS and CDR2 YFSETQ. CDR3 nucleotide sequence: TGCGCCAGCAGCTTGTCCGGGGGCCCCTACAATGAGCAGTTCTTC. This sequence encodes CASSLSGGPYNEQFF.

This clone turned up a few times. This chain joins TRBV12-5 and TRBJ1-5, with D uncertain. The CDR3 is 13 amino acids. CDR1 is LGHNT, CDR2 FRNRAP, per germline. The ends were cut back, 6 bases at V and 6 bases at J, with 12 bases in the middle. CDR3 in amino acids: CASGWDESQPQHF. Here the CDR3 DNA reads TGTGCTAGTGGGTGGGATGAGAGTCAGCCCCAGCATTTT.

The chain carries TRBV4-1 and TRBJ1-2; possibly TRBD1 for D (5 bases). The V end was cut by 4 bases, the J end by 11 bases, with 20 bases between. This CDR3 has 14 amino acids. Germline CDR1 is MGHRA and CDR2 is YSYEKL. The CDR3 sequence: CASSLSGTPWSYTF. The CDR3 DNA follows: TGCGCCAGCAGCCTGTCCGGGACTCCCTGGAGTTACACCTTC.

The V gene is TRBV30, the J gene TRBJ2-3; D is ambiguous. CDR3 length equals 11 residues. CDR1 is GTSNPN and CDR2 is SVGIG in the germline V gene (reference sequence). Trimming stripped 2 bases from V and 6 bases from J, with 6 bases between. The CDR3 region is CAWSNSDTQYF. The CDR3 DNA reads as TGTGCCTGGAGTAATTCGGATACGCAGTATTTT.

This sequence joins TRBV5-1 and TRBJ1-6; D call uncertain. Trimming removed 4 bases at V and 10 bases at J, with 18 bases between. Germline CDR1 is SGHRS and CDR2 is YFSETQ. The CDR3 runs to 15 residues. In DNA, the CDR3 is TGCGCCAGCAGCCTCGCCGGACCCGCCGTGTCACCCCTCCACTTT. This codes for CASSLAGPAVSPLHF.

This clone appeared a few times. This rearrangement joins TRBV28 to TRBJ1-1; a weak D match, TRBD1 (6 bases). Between the trimmed V and J ends, which lost 3 bases and 3 bases, there was a span of 11 bases. Germline V gene lookup returns CDR1 MDHEN and CDR2 SYDVKM. The CDR3 sequence is 14 residues long. The CDR3, as DNA: TGTGCCAGCAGTTTTCAGGGGAAGGACACTGAAGCTTTCTTT. It translates to CASSFQGKDTEAFF.

This clone is a singleton in its sample. The chain combines TRBV6-6 with TRBJ1-5, with D perhaps matching TRBD1 (5 bases). V shed 7 bases and J shed 7 bases, with 11 bases lying between them. This CDR3 is built from 12 residues. The germline gives CDR1 MNHNY, CDR2 SVGAGI (reference sequence). CDR3 coding DNA: TGTGCCAGCACCCAGGGAAGCCAGCCCCAGCATTTT. Its translation is CASTQGSQPQHF.

The chain has TRBV14 and TRBJ2-7, with D hard to call. The CDR3 is 13 residues long. Germline-derived CDR1 and CDR2 are SGHDN and FVKESK. The V gene lost 0 bases and the J gene lost 12 bases, with 15 bases spanning the gap. For the CDR3, the DNA is TGTGCCAGCAGCCAAGATATCAGGTTGGGTCCGTACTTC. This sequence encodes CASSQDIRLGPYF.

The CDR3 DNA follows: TGTGCCAGCACCCCCACGACGGCCTACGAGCAGTACTTC. This encodes CASTPTTAYEQYF. The rearrangement joins TRBV6-1 to TRBJ2-7; D uncertain. Germline CDR1 and CDR2: MNHNS and SASEGT. CDR3 length: 13 residues. Between the trimmed V and J ends, which lost 7 bases and 2 bases, there was a span of 12 bases.